The 32 T cell receptor beta chains below come from one sample, sequenced in a study of cytomegalovirus exposure and HLA in healthy donors. With 60 Vbeta and 13 Jbeta primers, the PCR was carried out. TCRdb keeps only in-frame clones here, not all; method: immunoSEQ multiplex PCR. This table holds approximately 110,000 clones, 81% found once. The sequencing sample was made of PBMCs. All receptors come from a young woman in good health and CMV-seronegative.

This clone was detected only once. The V call is TRBV18, the J call TRBJ1-1, with a weak D call TRBD1 (5 bases). Trimming left V 5 bases short and J 5 bases short, with 15 bases between. Germline CDR1 is KGHSH and CDR2 is LQKENI. This CDR3 is 14 amino acids long. The CDR3 here is CASSAGRVGTEAFF. The CDR3 DNA sequence: TGTGCCAGCTCAGCAGGGAGGGTAGGAACTGAAGCTTTCTTT.

The chain employs TRBV10-1 and TRBJ1-1; possible D gene TRBD1, 6 bases. This CDR3 region has 12 residues. V was trimmed by 4 bases and J by 6 bases, leaving 9 bases between them. The germline V gene encodes CDR1 WNHNN and CDR2 SYGVQD (reference sequence). The CDR3 reads CASSGGPSEAFF. DNA of the CDR3: TGCGCCAGCAGTGGGGGGCCCTCTGAAGCTTTCTTT.

The J gene is TRBJ1-3, the V gene TRBV7-9, with 7 bases matching TRBD1. Trimming took 6 bases from V and 4 from J; bases not matched to a gene: 6. Germline V lookup: CDR1 SEHNR, CDR2 FQNEAQ (reference sequence). This CDR3 contains 14 residues. The CDR3 nucleotides read TGTGCCAGCAGGCCCGGGACAGCCGGAAACACCATATATTTT. This encodes CASRPGTAGNTIYF.

A few counts support this clone. This chain uses TRBV5-8 with TRBJ2-7, with D possibly TRBD1 on 5 matching bases. This CDR3 is built from 14 residues. The germline CDR1 and CDR2 sequences are SGHTS and YDEGEE. Trimming removed 2 bases from V and 7 bases from J, with 16 bases in between. The CDR3: CASSFVGAVSEQYF. CDR3 sequence (DNA): TGTGCCAGCAGCTTCGTTGGGGCGGTCTCGGAGCAGTACTTC.

The chain has TRBV4-2 and TRBJ2-1; 8 bases are shared with TRBD2. Germline trimming cut 8 bases from V and 1 base from J; bases unmatched to any gene: 7. CDR1 and CDR2 (germline): LGHNA, YNFKEQ. The CDR3 extends over 15 amino acids. The chain's CDR3 is CASGRREASYNEQFF. CDR3 DNA: TGTGCCAGCGGGAGGCGGGAGGCTTCCTACAATGAGCAGTTCTTC.

V is TRBV6-1 and J is TRBJ1-5; the match to TRBD1 covers 12 bases. CDR1 and CDR2 (germline): MNHNS, SASEGT. Trimming removed 9 bases from V and 7 bases from J; junction bases left unmatched: 10. The CDR3 runs to 15 residues. As DNA, the CDR3 is TGTGCCAGTGCCGGGACAGGGGGCATGTGGCAGCCCCAGCATTTT. It specifies CASAGTGGMWQPQHF.

This clone has only one observation. This chain uses TRBV6-5 with TRBJ2-7; the D gene is possibly TRBD1 (6 bases). The germline V gene encodes CDR1 MNHEY and CDR2 SVGAGI. The CDR3 runs 15 residues. V lost 6 bases, J lost 3 bases, and 18 bases lay in between. The CDR3 region has the DNA TGTGCCAGCAGCTATAGGGGCAGGGGCAACTACGAGCAGTACTTC. It translates to CASSYRGRGNYEQYF.

This clone turned up a few times. The germline gene is not matched at one end of the junction; a read error may be the cause. The rearrangement uses TRBV7-9 and TRBJ2-1, with 8 bases aligning to TRBD2. CDR1 and CDR2 (germline): SEHNR, FQNEAQ (reference sequence). The CDR3 totals 15 residues. CDR3 loop: CSSSERGSSYNEQFF. The DNA for the CDR3 is TGTTCCAGCAGCGAGCGGGGGAGCTCCTACAATGAGCAGTTCTTC.

This chain links TRBV9 with TRBJ1-2, with 9 bases that match TRBD1. The V gene end was trimmed by 3 bases and the J gene end by 4 bases; junction bases not matched to a gene: 7. From germline, CDR1 is SGDLS and CDR2 YYNGEE. There are 15 residues in the CDR3. CDR3 nucleotides: TGTGCCAGCAGCGCCGGGGGACAGGGACCCTATGGCTACACCTTC. Encoded protein: CASSAGGQGPYGYTF.

The CDR3 DNA reads as TGCGCCAGCAGCCAAGTCGGACTGCCAAGAAGGTGGTCAGGAAAAAACACTGAAGCTTTCTTT. Translated: CASSQVGLPRRWSGKNTEAFF. The rearrangement links TRBV4-1 to TRBJ1-1; the D is unclear. The CDR3 length is 21 residues. Germline assignment: CDR1 MGHRA and CDR2 YSYEKL. Trimming cost V 1 base and J 2 bases, with 29 bases left between them.

The gene calls are TRBV28 and TRBJ2-3; 7 bases are a match to TRBD2. The V gene's germline CDR1 is MDHEN and CDR2 SYDVKM. J lost 5 bases, V lost 3 bases, and 8 bases had no gene match. CDR3 length: 15 amino acids. CDR3 sequence reads: CASSLSGGRVDTQYF. The CDR3 DNA reads as TGTGCCAGCAGTTTGTCGGGAGGTAGAGTAGATACGCAGTATTTT.

The V and J genes are TRBV5-4 and TRBJ1-2; the match to TRBD1 covers 7 bases. Germline-derived CDR1 and CDR2 are SGHNT and YYREEE (reference sequence). The CDR3 totals 15 residues. V dropped 3 bases and J dropped 2; count of bases not matched to a gene: 7. The CDR3 reads CASSSDRDRNYGYTF. The DNA of the CDR3 is TGTGCCAGCAGCTCAGACAGGGATAGGAACTATGGCTACACCTTC.

This chain uses TRBV4-3 with TRBJ2-2; 7 bases map to TRBD1. Germline lookup yields CDR1 LGHNA and CDR2 YSLEER. The CDR3 spans 15 residues. After removal of 5 bases from V and 6 bases from J, the junction contained 9 bases not matched to a gene. The CDR3 loop reads CASSARQGVAGELFF. The CDR3 nucleotides are TGCGCCAGCAGCGCTCGACAGGGTGTCGCCGGGGAGCTGTTTTTT.

The rearrangement links TRBV19 to TRBJ1-2; D gene uncertain. There are 14 residues in the CDR3. V lost 7 bases to trimming and J lost 3 bases, with 15 bases between them. Per the germline V gene, CDR1 is LNHDA and CDR2 is SQIVND (reference sequence). The CDR3 spells CASIDGGRHYGYTF. CDR3 coding DNA: TGTGCCAGTATAGACGGCGGGCGGCACTATGGCTACACCTTC.

The J gene is TRBJ1-1, the V gene TRBV11-3; TRBD1 matches at 9 bases. Germline V CDR1 and CDR2: SGHNT, YENEEA. The CDR3 consists of 16 residues. With 5 bases clipped from V and 4 bases from J, the junction kept 11 bases outside the gene matches. The CDR3 DNA reads as TGTGCCAGCAGCCTCAGGCAGGGACAGGGTGGCACTGAAGCTTTCTTT. This gives the protein CASSLRQGQGGTEAFF. Complete variable domain (other parts from reference TRBV11-3 and TRBJ1-1): EAGVVQSPRYKIIEKKQPVAFWCNPISGHNTLYWYLQNLGQGPELLIRYENEEAVDDSQLPKDRFSAERLKGVDSTLKIQPAELGDSAVYLCASSLRQGQGGTEAFFGQGTRLTVV.

This chain links TRBV2 with TRBJ2-5; no reliable D call. This CDR3 contains 12 residues. Germline-derived CDR1 and CDR2 are SNHLY and FYNNEI. Trimming removed 3 bases at V and 8 bases at J, with 10 bases between. For the CDR3, the DNA is TGTGCCAGCAGTGATAACAGCCCAACCCAGTACTTC. This sequence encodes CASSDNSPTQYF.

This chain links TRBV9 with TRBJ2-3; 10 nucleotides agree with TRBD2. Losses at the gene ends were 4 bases for V and 0 bases for J; bases not matched to a gene: 5. The length of the CDR3 is 16 residues. The V gene's germline CDR1 is SGDLS and CDR2 YYNGEE. CDR3 in amino acids: CASSPGLARSTDTQYF. The CDR3 coding sequence is TGTGCCAGCAGCCCGGGACTAGCGAGGAGCACAGATACGCAGTATTTT.

The chain couples TRBV19 to TRBJ2-3, with TRBD1 identical over 8 bases. Germline CDR1 LNHDA, CDR2 SQIVND (reference sequence). V was pared by 7 bases and J by 3 bases, with 6 bases of the junction left unmatched. The CDR3 length is 14 residues. The CDR3: CASTRQGRTDTQYF. The DNA for the CDR3 is TGTGCCAGTACCCGACAGGGGAGGACAGATACGCAGTATTTT.

The V call is TRBV18, the J call TRBJ2-2; 7 nucleotides align to TRBD1. This CDR3 comprises 17 residues. The germline V gene has CDR1 KGHSH and CDR2 LQKENI. With V trimmed by 3 bases and J by 4 bases, 11 bases remained unmatched. The CDR3 DNA sequence: TGTGCCAGCTCACCCTTGGTAGTGACAGGGAGCACCGGGGAGCTGTTTTTT. Translation: CASSPLVVTGSTGELFF.

The V and J genes are TRBV4-1 and TRBJ1-4, with 7 nucleotides matching TRBD1. From germline, CDR1 is MGHRA and CDR2 YSYEKL. V dropped 1 base and J dropped 0; count of bases not matched to a gene: 8. The CDR3 totals 18 residues. CDR3 residues: CASSQAKTGTATNEKLFF. As DNA, the CDR3 is TGCGCCAGCAGCCAAGCAAAGACCGGGACAGCAACTAATGAAAAACTGTTTTTT.

This chain links TRBV19 with TRBJ2-3; D gene unclear. CDR3 length equals 13 residues. Per germline, CDR1 LNHDA and CDR2 SQIVND (reference sequence). V lost 5 bases and J lost 0, with 6 bases in between. The CDR3 here is CASSVTSTDTQYF. In DNA, the CDR3 is TGTGCCAGTAGTGTTACTAGCACAGATACGCAGTATTTT.

The rearrangement joins TRBV29-1 to TRBJ1-4; the D gene is possibly TRBD1 (5 bases). The V and J ends lost 1 base and 7 bases respectively, with 10 bases between them. The CDR3 loop spans 13 amino acids. Germline V gene sequence: CDR1 SQVTM, CDR2 ANQGSEA. This CDR3 reads CSVEGGSGEKLFF. DNA of the CDR3: TGCAGCGTTGAAGGGGGCTCTGGTGAAAAACTGTTTTTT.

The count of this clone is one. CDR3 region: CASSPGQGTDTQYF. In DNA, the CDR3 is TGCGCCAGCAGCCCAGGACAGGGCACAGATACGCAGTATTTT. This chain uses TRBV4-1 with TRBJ2-3; TRBD1 matches at 7 bases. The ends lost 4 bases at V and 1 base at J; junction bases unmatched: 2. Germline CDR1 and CDR2: MGHRA and YSYEKL. This CDR3 has 14 residues.

The J gene is TRBJ2-3, the V gene TRBV27; 9 bases are shared with TRBD2. After removal of 3 bases from V and 2 bases from J, the junction contained 9 bases not matched to a gene. Per the germline V gene, CDR1 is MNHEY and CDR2 is SMNVEV (reference sequence). This CDR3 has 17 amino acids. The CDR3 is CASSFRVAGVTTDTQYF. As DNA, the CDR3 is TGTGCCAGCAGTTTCAGGGTAGCGGGGGTTACCACAGATACGCAGTATTTT.

The rearrangement joins TRBV7-8 to TRBJ2-3, with a possible D match to TRBD2 (5 bases). Germline CDR1 reads SGHVS; CDR2 reads FQNEAQ. Trimming stripped 1 base from V and 4 bases from J, with 9 bases between. This CDR3 is 14 amino acids long. CDR3 nucleotide sequence: TGTGCCAGCAGCTTAGAGGACGGGGCAGATACGCAGTATTTT. This codes for CASSLEDGADTQYF. Full variable domain (rest looked up from reference TRBV7-8 and TRBJ2-3): GAGVSQSPRYKVAKRGQDVALRCDPISGHVSLFWYQQALGQGPEFLTYFQNEAQLDKSGLPSDRFFAERPEGSVSTLKIQRTQQEDSAVYLCASSLEDGADTQYFGPGTRLTVL.

This clone has a single count. The V gene is TRBV11-3, the J gene TRBJ2-1; D is perhaps TRBD1 (6 bases). The CDR3 is made up of 17 amino acids. The germline V and J ends were trimmed by 2 bases and 6 bases, with 20 bases remaining between them. Germline loops: CDR1 SGHNT, CDR2 YENEEA. CDR3 residues: CASSLSVGQSAFNEQFF. CDR3 bases: TGTGCCAGCAGCTTATCGGTCGGACAGTCCGCTTTCAATGAGCAGTTCTTC.

CDR3 protein: CATKGVLDNEQFF. The DNA for the CDR3 is TGTGCCACCAAGGGGGTACTAGACAATGAGCAGTTCTTC. J is TRBJ2-1 and V is TRBV15; the D gene is possibly TRBD1 (6 bases). The ends were cut back, 7 bases at V and 5 bases at J, with 12 bases in the middle. Germline CDR1 is LNHNV and CDR2 is YYDKDF (reference sequence). The CDR3 sequence is 13 residues long.

This clone has a handful of counts. The chain carries TRBV5-1 and TRBJ2-1, with D tentatively TRBD2 (6 bases). CDR1 is SGHRS, CDR2 YFSETQ, per germline. CDR3 length: 15 amino acids. V was clipped by 4 bases and J by 3 bases, with 14 bases between them. CDR3 amino acids: CASSRRLVDYNEQFF. The DNA for the CDR3 is TGCGCCAGCAGCCGGAGACTAGTTGACTACAATGAGCAGTTCTTC.

The gene calls are TRBV5-1 and TRBJ2-7; 10 positions agree with TRBD2. CDR1 and CDR2 (germline): SGHRS, YFSETQ. V was pared by 2 bases and J by 5 bases, with 10 bases of the junction left unmatched. The CDR3 sequence is 16 residues long. The CDR3 here is CASSLPRLAGAHEQYF. CDR3 in DNA: TGCGCCAGCAGCTTACCTCGGCTAGCGGGAGCACACGAGCAGTACTTC.

The CDR3 loop is CASSLMGTGETQYF. The CDR3 DNA sequence: TGTGCCAGCAGCTTAATGGGCACCGGAGAGACCCAGTACTTC. The chain has TRBV7-9 and TRBJ2-5; the D is unclear. Deletions cut 2 bases from V and 4 bases from J, with 11 bases between. The length of the CDR3 is 14 residues. Looked up from germline, CDR1 is SEHNR and CDR2 is FQNEAQ (reference sequence).

This clone appeared a few times. The chain joins TRBV30 to TRBJ1-4; TRBD1 matches 8 bases. Trimming cost V 7 bases and J 2 bases; bases outside gene matches: 18. This CDR3 spans 18 amino acids. CDR1 is GTSNPN and CDR2 is SVGIG in the germline V gene (reference sequence). The CDR3 spells CASTGPWTGIVTNEKLFF. The CDR3 DNA sequence: TGTGCCTCGACTGGTCCCTGGACAGGGATAGTCACTAATGAAAAACTGTTTTTT.

The rearrangement joins TRBV7-9 to TRBJ1-3; no clear D gene. This CDR3 comprises 12 residues. The germline gives CDR1 SEHNR, CDR2 FQNEAQ (reference sequence). Trimming removed 5 bases at V and 4 bases at J, with 6 bases between. The CDR3 region is CASSEWGNTIYF. The CDR3 nucleotides are TGTGCCAGCAGCGAGTGGGGAAACACCATATATTTT.